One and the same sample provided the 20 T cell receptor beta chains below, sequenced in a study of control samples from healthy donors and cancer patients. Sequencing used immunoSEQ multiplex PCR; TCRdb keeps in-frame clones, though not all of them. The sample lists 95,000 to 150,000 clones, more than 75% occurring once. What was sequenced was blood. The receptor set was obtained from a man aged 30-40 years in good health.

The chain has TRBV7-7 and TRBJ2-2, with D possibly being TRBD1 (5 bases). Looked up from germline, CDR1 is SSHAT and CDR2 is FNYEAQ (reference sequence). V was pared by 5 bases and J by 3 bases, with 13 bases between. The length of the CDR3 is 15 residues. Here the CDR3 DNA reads TGTGCCAGCAGCCTCCTCGGACACGACACCGGGGAGCTGTTTTTT. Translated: CASSLLGHDTGELFF.

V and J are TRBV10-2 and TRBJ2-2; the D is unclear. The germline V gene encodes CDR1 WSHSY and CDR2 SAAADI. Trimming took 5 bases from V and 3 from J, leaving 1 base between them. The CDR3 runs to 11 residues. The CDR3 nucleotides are TGCGCCAGCAGTCACACCGGGGAGCTGTTTTTT. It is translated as CASSHTGELFF.

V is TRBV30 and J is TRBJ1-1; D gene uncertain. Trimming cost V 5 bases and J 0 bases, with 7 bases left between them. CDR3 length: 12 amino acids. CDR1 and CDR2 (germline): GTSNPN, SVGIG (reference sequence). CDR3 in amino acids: CAWGRMNTEAFF. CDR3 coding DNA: TGTGCCTGGGGAAGAATGAACACTGAAGCTTTCTTT.

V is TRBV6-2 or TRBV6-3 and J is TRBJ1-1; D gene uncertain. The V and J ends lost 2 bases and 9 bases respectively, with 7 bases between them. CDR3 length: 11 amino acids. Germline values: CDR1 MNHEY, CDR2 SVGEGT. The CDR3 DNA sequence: TGTGCCAGCAGTTACATGTCACAAGCTTTCTTT. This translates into CASSYMSQAFF.

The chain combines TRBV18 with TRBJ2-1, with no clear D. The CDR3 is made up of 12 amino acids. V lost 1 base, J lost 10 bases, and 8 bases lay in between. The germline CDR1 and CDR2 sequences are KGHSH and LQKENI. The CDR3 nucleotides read TGTGCCAGCTCACCACAGGGCAACGAGCAGTTCTTC. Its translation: CASSPQGNEQFF.

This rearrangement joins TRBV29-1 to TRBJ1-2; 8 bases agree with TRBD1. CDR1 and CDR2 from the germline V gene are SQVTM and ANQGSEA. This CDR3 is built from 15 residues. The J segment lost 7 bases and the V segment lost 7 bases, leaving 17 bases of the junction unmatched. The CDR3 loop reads CSAVRPQGAGTGYTF. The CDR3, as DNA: TGCAGCGCCGTGAGACCCCAGGGGGCCGGGACTGGCTACACCTTC.

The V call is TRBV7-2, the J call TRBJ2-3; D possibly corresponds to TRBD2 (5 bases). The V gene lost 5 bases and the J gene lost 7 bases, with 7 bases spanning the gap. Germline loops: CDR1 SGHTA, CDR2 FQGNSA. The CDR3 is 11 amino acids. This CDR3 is CASSPGYTQYF. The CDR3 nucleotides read TGTGCCAGCAGCCCGGGATATACGCAGTATTTT. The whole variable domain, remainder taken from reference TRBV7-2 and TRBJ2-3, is GAGVSQSPSNKVTEKGKDVELRCDPISGHTALYWYRQSLGQGLEFLIYFQGNSAPDKSGLPSDRFSAERTGGSVSTLTIQRTQQEDSAVYLCASSPGYTQYFGPGTRLTVL.

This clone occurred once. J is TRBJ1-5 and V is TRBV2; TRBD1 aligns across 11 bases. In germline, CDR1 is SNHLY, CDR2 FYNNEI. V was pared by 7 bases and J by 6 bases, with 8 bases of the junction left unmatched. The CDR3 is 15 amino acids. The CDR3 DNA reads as TGTGCCAGCAAGGCTGGACAGGGGGCGACTCAGCCCCAGCATTTT. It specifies CASKAGQGATQPQHF.

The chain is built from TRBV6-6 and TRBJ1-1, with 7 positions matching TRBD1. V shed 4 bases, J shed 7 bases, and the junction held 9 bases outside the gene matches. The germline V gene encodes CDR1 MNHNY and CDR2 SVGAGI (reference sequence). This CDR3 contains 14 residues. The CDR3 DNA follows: TGTGCCAGCAGTTCCGGAACCGGGACAGATGAAGCTTTCTTT. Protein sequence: CASSSGTGTDEAFF.

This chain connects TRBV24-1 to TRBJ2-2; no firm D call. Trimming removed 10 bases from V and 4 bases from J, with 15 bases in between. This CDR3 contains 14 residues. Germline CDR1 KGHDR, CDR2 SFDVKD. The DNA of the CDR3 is TGTGCCACGGGGATGGGCGGTACCACCGGGGAGCTGTTTTTT. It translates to CATGMGGTTGELFF.

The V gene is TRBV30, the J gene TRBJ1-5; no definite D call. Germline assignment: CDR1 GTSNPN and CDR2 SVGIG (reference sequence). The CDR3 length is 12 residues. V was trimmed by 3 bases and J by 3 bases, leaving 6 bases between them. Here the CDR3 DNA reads TGTGCCTGGAGCCAAGACAATCAGCCCCAGCATTTT. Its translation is CAWSQDNQPQHF.

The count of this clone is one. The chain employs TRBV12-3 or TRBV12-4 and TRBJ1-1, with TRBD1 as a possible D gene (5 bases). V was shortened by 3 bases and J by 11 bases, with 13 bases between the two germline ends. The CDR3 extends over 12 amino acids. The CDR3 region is CASSLVGYRAFF. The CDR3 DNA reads TGTGCCAGCAGTTTGGTAGGGTACAGGGCTTTCTTT.

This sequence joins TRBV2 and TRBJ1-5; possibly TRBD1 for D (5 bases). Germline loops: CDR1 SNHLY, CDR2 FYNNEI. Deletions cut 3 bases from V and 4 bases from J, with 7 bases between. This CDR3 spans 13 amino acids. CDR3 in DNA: TGTGCCAGCAGTGAGGGGGAAAATCAGCCCCAGCATTTT. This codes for CASSEGENQPQHF.

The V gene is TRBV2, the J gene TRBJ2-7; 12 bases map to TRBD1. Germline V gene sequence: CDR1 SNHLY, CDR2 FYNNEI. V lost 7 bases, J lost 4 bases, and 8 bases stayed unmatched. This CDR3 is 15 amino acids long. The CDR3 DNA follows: TGTGCCAGCACTGGGGACAGGGGGCGCCGGTACGAGCAGTACTTC. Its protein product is CASTGDRGRRYEQYF.

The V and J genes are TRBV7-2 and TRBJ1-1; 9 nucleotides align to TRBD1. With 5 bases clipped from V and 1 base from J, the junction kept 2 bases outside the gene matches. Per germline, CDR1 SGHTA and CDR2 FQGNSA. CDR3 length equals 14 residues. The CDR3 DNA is TGTGCCAGCAGCCCACAGGGGGCGAACACTGAAGCTTTCTTT. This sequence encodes CASSPQGANTEAFF.

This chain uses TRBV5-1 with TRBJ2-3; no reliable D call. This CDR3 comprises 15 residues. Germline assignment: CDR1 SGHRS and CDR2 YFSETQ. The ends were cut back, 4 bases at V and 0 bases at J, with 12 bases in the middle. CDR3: CASSPRTVSTDTQYF. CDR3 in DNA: TGCGCCAGCAGCCCAAGGACGGTTAGCACAGATACGCAGTATTTT.

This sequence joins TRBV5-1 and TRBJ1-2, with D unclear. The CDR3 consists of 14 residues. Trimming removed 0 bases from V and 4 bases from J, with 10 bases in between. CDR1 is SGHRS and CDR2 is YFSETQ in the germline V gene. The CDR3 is CASSLATETYGYTF. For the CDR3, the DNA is TGCGCCAGCAGCTTGGCAACAGAAACCTATGGCTACACCTTC.

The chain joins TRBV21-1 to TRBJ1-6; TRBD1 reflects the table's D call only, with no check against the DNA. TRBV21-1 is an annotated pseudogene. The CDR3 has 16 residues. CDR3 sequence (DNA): TGTGCCAGCATCCCTTTTCCCAGGGGGCTAGGTTCACCCCTCCACTTT. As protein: CASIPFPRGLGSPLHF.

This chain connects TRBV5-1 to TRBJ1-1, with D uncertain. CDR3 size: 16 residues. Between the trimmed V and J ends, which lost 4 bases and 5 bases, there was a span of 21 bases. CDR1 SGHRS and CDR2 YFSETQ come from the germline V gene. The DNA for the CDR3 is TGCGCCAGCAGCGTTGGGCCAAGGCCGAGAGGAACTGAAGCTTTCTTT. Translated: CASSVGPRPRGTEAFF.

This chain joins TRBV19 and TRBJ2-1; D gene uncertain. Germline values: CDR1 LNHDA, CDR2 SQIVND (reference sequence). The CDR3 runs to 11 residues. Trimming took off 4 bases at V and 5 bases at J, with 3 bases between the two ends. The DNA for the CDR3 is TGTGCCAGTAGTACACACAATGAGCAGTTCTTC. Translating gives CASSTHNEQFF.